The text below deals with one T cell receptor (beta chain). The data are from a study of blood T cell repertoires in COVID-19. Authors' data handling: Amplification with reference gene primers provided the estimates of nucleated cell counts. The method was immunoSEQ multiplex PCR; TCRdb's version includes in-frame clones alone and lacks a portion of them. The V and J calls and the clone size are those of that table, but D and trimming were determined from the DNA. The sample lists 130,000 to 150,000 clones, approximately 83% seen once, with 6.5% to 9.5% in the top ten. Germline CDR1 is SGHDT and CDR2 is YYEEEE. The CDR3 has 14 residues. V was clipped by 4 bases and J by 6 bases; unmatched bases: 8.

The V gene is TRBV5-6, the J gene TRBJ2-7, with 9 positions matching TRBD1. The sequence came from an older woman with COVID-19, enrolled during active disease. Sequences were obtained from peripheral blood. In nucleotides, the CDR3 is TGTGCCAGCAGCCGAGGGGGGACAGGGTTCGAGCAGTACTTC. Translated: CASSRGGTGFEQYF.